One TCR beta chain is described in this entry. The antigen is undetermined. This was the immunoSEQ version 4 assay in survey mode. TCRdb keeps only in-frame clones here, not all; method: immunoSEQ multiplex PCR. The table includes 64,000 or so clones, over 60% detected once. Trimming cost V 4 bases and J 8 bases, with 17 bases left between them. Germline assignment: CDR1 KGHDR and CDR2 SFDVKD. CDR3 size: 15 residues. The stimulus was an HIV-1 Gag 15-mer peptide pool, roughly 1 ug/peptide/mL. Memory cells lacking CD40L and CD69 with high CD45RO were sorted. These data come from a study of persistence of HIV-infected CD4 T cells.

The source material was CD4+ T cells sorted from PBMCs after roughly 17-hour stimulation, sampled from a patient who received antiretroviral therapy. The chain recombines TRBV24-1 with TRBJ1-5; D may be TRBD1 (6 bases). The clonotype was recovered from an adult man with HIV who was CMV-seropositive. The CDR3 nucleotides read TGTGCCACCAGTGAGGGGGGCAGGCTGAATAAGCCCCAGCATTTT. Translated: CATSEGGRLNKPQHF.